What follows are 30 T cell receptor beta chains derived from one specimen sequenced in a study of blood T cell repertoires in COVID-19. Profiled with immunoSEQ multiplex PCR; TCRdb holds only in-frame clones, not every one. The sample lists some 80,000 clones, 86% seen once, with roughly a sixth in the top ten. The sequencing sample was made of peripheral blood. The receptor set was obtained from a human donor in a cohort sampled during active COVID-19.

This clone was recorded only once. This chain links TRBV27 with TRBJ2-3; a weak D match, TRBD2 (7 bases). V dropped 5 bases and J dropped 0 bases, with 15 bases sitting between them. The CDR3 totals 16 residues. In germline, CDR1 is MNHEY, CDR2 SMNVEV (reference sequence). The CDR3 DNA reads as TGTGCCAGCAGTCCCCCGGGGGGCCGTAGCACAGATACGCAGTATTTT. This translates into CASSPPGGRSTDTQYF.

The V call is TRBV7-9, the J call TRBJ2-7; no firm D call. Looked up from germline, CDR1 is SEHNR and CDR2 is FQNEAQ (reference sequence). With 4 bases removed from V and 5 bases from J, the gap between germline ends came to 9 bases. CDR3 length: 12 amino acids. CDR3 amino acids: CASSSLGDEQYF. The CDR3 bases are TGTGCCAGCAGCTCGCTGGGCGACGAGCAGTACTTC. The whole variable domain, remainder taken from reference TRBV7-9 and TRBJ2-7, is DTGVSQNPRHKITKRGQNVTFRCDPISEHNRLYWYRQTLGQGPEFLTYFQNEAQLEKSRLLSDRFSAERPKGSFSTLEIQRTEQGDSAMYLCASSSLGDEQYFGPGTRLTVT.

The V and J genes are TRBV10-2 and TRBJ1-1, with a tentative D call TRBD1 (6 bases). This CDR3 spans 12 amino acids. Germline loops: CDR1 WSHSY, CDR2 SAAADI. V was trimmed by 6 bases and J by 7 bases, leaving 12 bases between them. The CDR3 reads CASSRGESEAFF. CDR3 nucleotides: TGCGCCAGCAGCAGGGGCGAAAGTGAAGCTTTCTTT.

The chain joins TRBV18 to TRBJ1-1; no reliable D call. CDR1 and CDR2 from the germline V gene are KGHSH and LQKENI. CDR3 length equals 17 residues. V shed 4 bases and J shed 4 bases, with 22 bases lying between them. The CDR3 nucleotides are TGTGCCAGCTCACTAATGGCCGGGCCTGAGGGTAGCACTGAAGCTTTCTTT. The encoded protein is CASSLMAGPEGSTEAFF.

The chain combines TRBV5-1 with TRBJ1-1; D is unresolved. V shed 4 bases and J shed 0 bases, with 7 bases lying between them. The CDR3 runs to 13 residues. Germline V lookup: CDR1 SGHRS, CDR2 YFSETQ. This chain's CDR3 is CASSTYMNTEAFF. CDR3 coding DNA: TGCGCCAGCAGCACATACATGAACACTGAAGCTTTCTTT.

The rearrangement uses TRBV3-1 (or the pseudogene TRBV3-2) and TRBJ1-1; weak D call: TRBD1 (6 bases). Germline V gene sequence: CDR1 LGHDT, CDR2 YNNKEL (reference sequence). The CDR3 extends over 17 amino acids. Trimming cost V 1 base and J 0 bases, with 15 bases left between them. As DNA, the CDR3 is TGTGCCAGCAGCCAAGGTAAAGGGGACATCTTGAACACTGAAGCTTTCTTT. This encodes CASSQGKGDILNTEAFF.

On this clone itself: Other DNA sequences in this sample translate to the same CDR3. The genes are TRBV9 and TRBJ2-1; D is perhaps TRBD2 (5 bases). The CDR3 spans 13 residues. Germline CDR1 and CDR2: SGDLS and YYNGEE. V was trimmed by 2 bases and J by 3 bases, leaving 6 bases between them. CDR3 sequence reads: CASSVRDYNEQFF. The CDR3 DNA is TGTGCCAGCAGCGTCCGGGACTACAATGAGCAGTTCTTC.

The chain recombines TRBV5-1 with TRBJ2-2; D not resolved. Trimming shortened V by 6 bases and J by 6 bases, and 18 bases separated the two germline ends. The length of the CDR3 is 15 residues. The germline V gene has CDR1 SGHRS and CDR2 YFSETQ. CDR3 region: CASTANPTTSGELFF. The CDR3 coding sequence is TGCGCCAGCACCGCGAATCCGACGACTTCCGGGGAGCTGTTTTTT.

V is TRBV6-5 and J is TRBJ2-7, with a possible D match to TRBD1 (5 bases). V dropped 5 bases and J dropped 4 bases, with 12 bases sitting between them. Germline assignment: CDR1 MNHEY and CDR2 SVGAGI. The CDR3 consists of 13 residues. The CDR3 is CASSPRTGYEQYF. DNA for the CDR3: TGTGCCAGCAGTCCTCGAACAGGATACGAGCAGTACTTC.

The chain is built from TRBV30 and TRBJ1-2; D is unresolved. Germline V CDR1 and CDR2: GTSNPN, SVGIG (reference sequence). This CDR3 region has 14 residues. The V end was cut by 3 bases, the J end by 4 bases, with 15 bases between. As DNA, the CDR3 is TGTGCCTGGAGGCAAACCTCCGGTCCCTATGGCTACACCTTC. Its translation is CAWRQTSGPYGYTF.

V and J are TRBV12-3 or TRBV12-4 and TRBJ1-2, with 11 nucleotides matching TRBD1. The CDR3 is 13 residues long. Losses at the gene ends were 6 bases for V and 7 bases for J; bases not matched to a gene: 4. The CDR3 bases are TGTGCCAGCAGCTACGGGACAGGGGGTGGCTACACCTTC. Translation: CASSYGTGGGYTF.

CDR3 residues: CASSLEGGFGNEKLFF. CDR3 bases: TGCGCCAGCAGCTTGGAGGGGGGGTTCGGTAATGAAAAACTGTTTTTT. The chain recombines TRBV5-1 with TRBJ1-4, with D perhaps TRBD1 (6 bases). Germline values: CDR1 SGHRS, CDR2 YFSETQ. Trimming took off 0 bases at V and 4 bases at J, with 13 bases between the two ends. The CDR3 totals 16 residues.

The V call is TRBV11-3, the J call TRBJ1-6, with a possible D match to TRBD1 (5 bases). The CDR3 has 15 residues. Germline CDR1 reads SGHNT; CDR2 reads YENEEA. V shed 0 bases and J shed 7 bases, with 10 bases lying between them. CDR3 nucleotide sequence: TGTGCCAGCAGCTTAGAAAGGGGTGCAAATTCACCCCTCCACTTT. It specifies CASSLERGANSPLHF.

This chain connects TRBV5-4 to TRBJ1-2, with D perhaps matching TRBD1 (6 bases). This CDR3 comprises 13 residues. Germline-derived CDR1 and CDR2 are SGHNT and YYREEE (reference sequence). Trimming took off 2 bases at V and 3 bases at J, with 8 bases between the two ends. The CDR3 is CASSFKGDYGYTF. Here the CDR3 DNA reads TGTGCCAGCAGCTTCAAGGGGGACTATGGCTACACCTTC. Drawing the rest from reference TRBV5-4 and TRBJ1-2, the complete variable domain is ETGVTQSPTHLIKTRGQQVTLRCSSQSGHNTVSWYQQALGQGPQFIFQYYREEENGRGNFPPRFSGLQFPNYSSELNVNALELDDSALYLCASSFKGDYGYTFGSGTRLTVV.

The chain joins TRBV5-1 to TRBJ2-5; D may be TRBD1 (6 bases). The germline gives CDR1 SGHRS, CDR2 YFSETQ. The V gene lost 4 bases and the J gene lost 5 bases, with 18 bases spanning the gap. This CDR3 contains 15 residues. In DNA form, the CDR3 reads TGCGCCAGCAGCGGAAACCAGGGGAGAGGGGAGACCCAGTACTTC. Translation: CASSGNQGRGETQYF.

The chain has TRBV7-2 and TRBJ1-4, with TRBD1 matching over 9 bases. With 1 base clipped from V and 8 bases from J, the junction kept 8 bases outside the gene matches. CDR3 length: 16 residues. CDR1 and CDR2 (germline): SGHTA, FQGNSA. In DNA, the CDR3 is TGTGCCAGCAGCTTAGGCTGGACAGGGGTGCGGGAAAAACTGTTTTTT. It yields the protein CASSLGWTGVREKLFF.

The CDR3 here is CASSLGRLAGGTGELFF. The CDR3 DNA reads TGTGCCAGCAGCTTAGGGAGACTAGCGGGCGGTACCGGGGAGCTGTTTTTT. The chain has TRBV11-3 and TRBJ2-2; TRBD2 aligns across 10 bases. Germline V gene data show CDR1 as SGHNT and CDR2 as YENEEA. The CDR3 sequence is 17 residues long. V shed 1 base and J 5 bases; nucleotides not matched to a gene: 7.

The chain links TRBV5-4 to TRBJ1-1; perhaps TRBD1 as D (5 bases). The V and J ends lost 0 bases and 3 bases respectively, with 12 bases between them. This CDR3 is 15 amino acids long. Germline loops: CDR1 SGHNT, CDR2 YYREEE (reference sequence). CDR3 loop: CASSLGRDSHTEAFF. CDR3 sequence (DNA): TGTGCCAGCAGCTTGGGCCGAGACAGTCACACTGAAGCTTTCTTT.

The CDR3 DNA is TGTGCCAGCAGTGTGTCTAGCGGATCCTACGAGCAGTACTTC. The encoded protein is CASSVSSGSYEQYF. The chain employs TRBV6-4 and TRBJ2-7; 7 bases align to TRBD2. This CDR3 region has 14 residues. Germline V gives CDR1 MRHNA, CDR2 SNTAGT. After removal of 4 bases from V and 1 base from J, the junction contained 4 bases not matched to a gene.

Here the CDR3 reads CASSLTGWEQYF. The CDR3 bases are TGTGCCAGCAGTTTAACAGGGTGGGAGCAGTACTTC. The chain employs TRBV28 and TRBJ2-7; D possibly corresponds to TRBD1 (6 bases). The CDR3 contains 12 residues. Trimming removed 2 bases from V and 7 bases from J, with 9 bases in between. Germline V gene sequence: CDR1 MDHEN, CDR2 SYDVKM.

This clone was recorded once. The DNA for the CDR3 is TGTGCCAGCAGCTTAGTCCCCAAATACAATGAGCAGTTCTTC. Translation: CASSLVPKYNEQFF. The chain employs TRBV11-2 and TRBJ2-1; D is unclear. Trimming shortened V by 1 base and J by 4 bases, and 8 bases separated the two germline ends. This CDR3 spans 14 amino acids. The germline CDR1 and CDR2 sequences are SGHAT and FQNNGV.

The rearrangement uses TRBV5-6 and TRBJ2-5, with 10 bases matching TRBD2. The CDR3 covers 14 residues. V dropped 3 bases and J dropped 7; count of bases not matched to a gene: 6. Germline CDR1 and CDR2: SGHDT and YYEEEE. The CDR3 region has the DNA TGTGCCAGCAGCTCGGGACTAGCGCAGCTGACCCAGTACTTC. Amino acid sequence: CASSSGLAQLTQYF.

The J gene is TRBJ1-1, the V gene TRBV18; no reliable D call. Trimming left V 3 bases short and J 1 base short, with 6 bases between. CDR1 KGHSH and CDR2 LQKENI come from the germline V gene. This CDR3 comprises 13 residues. CDR3 sequence: CASSPQKNTEAFF. The CDR3 DNA follows: TGTGCCAGCTCACCCCAGAAGAACACTGAAGCTTTCTTT.

The V call is TRBV3-1 (or the pseudogene TRBV3-2), the J call TRBJ2-3; D possibly corresponds to TRBD1 (5 bases). Trimming stripped 0 bases from V and 4 bases from J, with 8 bases between. This CDR3 comprises 14 residues. The germline V gene encodes CDR1 LGHDT and CDR2 YNNKEL (reference sequence). CDR3: CASSQDPRADTQYF. CDR3 DNA sequence: TGTGCCAGCAGCCAAGATCCCAGGGCAGATACGCAGTATTTT.

This chain links TRBV2 with TRBJ2-2; D ambiguous. The length of the CDR3 is 14 residues. Germline loops: CDR1 SNHLY, CDR2 FYNNEI. V was trimmed by 6 bases and J by 1 base, leaving 9 bases between them. CDR3 sequence reads: CASSSRQNTGELFF. CDR3 sequence (DNA): TGTGCCAGCAGCTCACGACAGAACACCGGGGAGCTGTTTTTT.

V and J are TRBV19 and TRBJ1-1, with D hard to call. V lost 5 bases, J lost 0 bases, and 7 bases lay in between. Germline V gene sequence: CDR1 LNHDA, CDR2 SQIVND (reference sequence). The CDR3 loop spans 13 amino acids. The CDR3 sequence: CASSGQLNTEAFF. CDR3 nucleotide sequence: TGTGCCAGTAGTGGGCAGTTGAACACTGAAGCTTTCTTT.

The chain is built from TRBV9 and TRBJ2-1, with TRBD2 matching 9 bases. The CDR3 is made up of 16 amino acids. Germline assignment: CDR1 SGDLS and CDR2 YYNGEE. V trimming: 3 bases; J trimming: 7 bases; junction bases outside the gene matches: 11. The CDR3 coding sequence is TGTGCCAGCAGCGAGATTAGCGGGAGTTTCGAAAATGAGCAGTTCTTC. Protein product: CASSEISGSFENEQFF.

The chain is built from TRBV29-1 and TRBJ2-7; TRBD1 matches at 7 bases. Looked up from germline, CDR1 is SQVTM and CDR2 is ANQGSEA. J gave up 0 bases and V 4 bases, and 3 bases lay outside the gene matches. The CDR3 is 13 residues long. The CDR3: CSVVKGASYEQYF. In nucleotides, the CDR3 is TGCAGCGTTGTGAAGGGGGCCTCCTACGAGCAGTACTTC.

V usage is TRBV7-2 and J usage is TRBJ1-2; D is undetermined. CDR3 length: 14 amino acids. The germline V and J ends were trimmed by 1 base and 4 bases, with 10 bases remaining between them. Looked up from germline, CDR1 is SGHTA and CDR2 is FQGNSA. CDR3 region: CASSLDVSVYGYTF. CDR3 coding DNA: TGTGCCAGCAGCTTAGACGTCAGTGTCTATGGCTACACCTTC.

The sample holds one count of this clone. This chain links TRBV2 with TRBJ1-1, with 10 bases aligning to TRBD1. The CDR3 is made up of 14 amino acids. CDR1 is SNHLY and CDR2 is FYNNEI in the germline V gene. Trimming removed 5 bases from V and 7 bases from J; junction bases left unmatched: 7. The CDR3 here is CASSSDRGKNEAFF. CDR3 sequence (DNA): TGTGCCAGCAGTTCGGACAGGGGGAAAAATGAAGCTTTCTTT. Full variable domain (rest looked up from reference TRBV2 and TRBJ1-1): EPEVTQTPSHQVTQMGQEVILRCVPISNHLYFYWYRQILGQKVEFLVSFYNNEISEKSEIFDDQFSVERPDGSNFTLKIRSTKLEDSAMYFCASSSDRGKNEAFFGQGTRLTVV.